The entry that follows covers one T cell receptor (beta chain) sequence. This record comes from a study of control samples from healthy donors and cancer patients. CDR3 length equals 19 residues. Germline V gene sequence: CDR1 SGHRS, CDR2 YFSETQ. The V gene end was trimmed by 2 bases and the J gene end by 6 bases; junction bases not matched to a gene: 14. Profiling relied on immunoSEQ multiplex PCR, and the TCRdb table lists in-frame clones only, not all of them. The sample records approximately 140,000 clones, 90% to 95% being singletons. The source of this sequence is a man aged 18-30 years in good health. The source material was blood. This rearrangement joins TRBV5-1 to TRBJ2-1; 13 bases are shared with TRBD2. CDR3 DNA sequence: TGCGCCAGCAGCTTCGACAGGGAACCGACTAGCGGGAGGATCAATGAGCAGTTCTTC. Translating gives CASSFDREPTSGRINEQFF. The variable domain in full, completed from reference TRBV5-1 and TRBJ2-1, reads KAGVTQTPRYLIKTRGQQVTLSCSPISGHRSVSWYQQTPGQGLQFLFEYFSETQRNKGNFPGRFSGRQFSNSRSEMNVSTLELGDSALYLCASSFDREPTSGRINEQFFGPGTRLTVL.